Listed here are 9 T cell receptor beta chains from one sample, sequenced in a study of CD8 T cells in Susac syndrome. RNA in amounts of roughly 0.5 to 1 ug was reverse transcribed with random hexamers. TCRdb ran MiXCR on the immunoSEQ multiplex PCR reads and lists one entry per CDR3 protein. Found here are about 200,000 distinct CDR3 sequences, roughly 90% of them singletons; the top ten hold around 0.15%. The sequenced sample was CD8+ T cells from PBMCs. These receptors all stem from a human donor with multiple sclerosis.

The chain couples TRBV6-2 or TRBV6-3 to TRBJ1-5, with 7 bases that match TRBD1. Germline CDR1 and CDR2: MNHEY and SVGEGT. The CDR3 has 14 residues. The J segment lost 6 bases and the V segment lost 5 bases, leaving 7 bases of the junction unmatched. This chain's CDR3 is CASSVETGRQPQHF. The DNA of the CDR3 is TGTGCCAGCAGTGTAGAGACAGGGCGTCAGCCCCAGCATTTT.

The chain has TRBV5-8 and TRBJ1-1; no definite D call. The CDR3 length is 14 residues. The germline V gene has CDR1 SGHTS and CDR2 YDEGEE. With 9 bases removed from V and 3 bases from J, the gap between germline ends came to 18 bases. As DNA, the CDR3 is TGTGCCACCATGGGTTTCCTATCGGACACTGAAGCTTTCTTT. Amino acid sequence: CATMGFLSDTEAFF.

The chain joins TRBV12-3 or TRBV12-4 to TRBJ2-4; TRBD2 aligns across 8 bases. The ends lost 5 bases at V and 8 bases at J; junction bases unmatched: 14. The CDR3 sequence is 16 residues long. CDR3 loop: CASSPDPRGGRDIQYF. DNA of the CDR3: TGTGCCAGCAGTCCTGACCCCCGGGGGGGCCGGGACATTCAGTACTTC.

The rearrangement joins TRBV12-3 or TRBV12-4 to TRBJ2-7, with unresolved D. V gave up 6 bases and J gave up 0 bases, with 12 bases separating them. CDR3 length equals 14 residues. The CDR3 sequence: CASRAESDSYEQYF. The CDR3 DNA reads TGTGCCAGCAGAGCAGAGTCGGACTCCTACGAGCAGTACTTC.

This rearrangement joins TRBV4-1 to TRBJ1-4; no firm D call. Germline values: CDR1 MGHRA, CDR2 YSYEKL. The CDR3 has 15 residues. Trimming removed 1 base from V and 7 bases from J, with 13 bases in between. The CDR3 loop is CASSQVIASGEKLFF. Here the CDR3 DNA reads TGCGCCAGCAGCCAAGTAATCGCCTCGGGTGAAAAACTGTTTTTT.

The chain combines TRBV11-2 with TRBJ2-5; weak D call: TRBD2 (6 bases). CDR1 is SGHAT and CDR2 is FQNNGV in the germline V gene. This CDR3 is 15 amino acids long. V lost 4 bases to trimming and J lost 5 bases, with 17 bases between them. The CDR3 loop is CASSSRFLRGETQYF. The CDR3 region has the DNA TGTGCCAGCAGCTCCCGGTTCCTGCGGGGCGAGACCCAGTACTTC.

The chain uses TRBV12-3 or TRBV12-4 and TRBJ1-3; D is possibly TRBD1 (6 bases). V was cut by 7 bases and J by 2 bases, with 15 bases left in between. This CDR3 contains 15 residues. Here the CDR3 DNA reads TGTGCCAGCACTCCCCCAAGGGGGACTGGAAACACCATATATTTT. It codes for CASTPPRGTGNTIYF.

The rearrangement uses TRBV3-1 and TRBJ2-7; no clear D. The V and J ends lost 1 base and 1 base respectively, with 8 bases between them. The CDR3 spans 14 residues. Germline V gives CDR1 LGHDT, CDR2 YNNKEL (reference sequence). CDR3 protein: CASSQGVRSYEQYF. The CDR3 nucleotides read TGTGCCAGCAGCCAAGGCGTCCGATCCTACGAGCAGTACTTC.

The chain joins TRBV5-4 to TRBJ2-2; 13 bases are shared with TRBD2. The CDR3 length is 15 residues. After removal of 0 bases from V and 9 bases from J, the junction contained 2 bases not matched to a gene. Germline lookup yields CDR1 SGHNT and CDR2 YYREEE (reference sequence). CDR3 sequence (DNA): TGTGCCAGCAGCTTGGGACTAGCGGGGGGTCGGGAGCTGTTTTTT. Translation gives CASSLGLAGGRELFF.